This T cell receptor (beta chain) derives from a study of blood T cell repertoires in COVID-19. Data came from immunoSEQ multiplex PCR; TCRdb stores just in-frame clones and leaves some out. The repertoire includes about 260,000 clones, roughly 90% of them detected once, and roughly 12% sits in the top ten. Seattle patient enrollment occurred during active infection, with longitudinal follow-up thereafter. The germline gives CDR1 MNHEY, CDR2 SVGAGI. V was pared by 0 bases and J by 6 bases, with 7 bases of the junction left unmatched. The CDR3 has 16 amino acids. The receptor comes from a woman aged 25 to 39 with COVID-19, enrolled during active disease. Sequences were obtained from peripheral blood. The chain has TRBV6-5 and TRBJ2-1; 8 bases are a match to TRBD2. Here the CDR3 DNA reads TGTGCCAGCAGTTACTCTAGCGGGATGGTCGGCAATGAGCAGTTCTTC. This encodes CASSYSSGMVGNEQFF.